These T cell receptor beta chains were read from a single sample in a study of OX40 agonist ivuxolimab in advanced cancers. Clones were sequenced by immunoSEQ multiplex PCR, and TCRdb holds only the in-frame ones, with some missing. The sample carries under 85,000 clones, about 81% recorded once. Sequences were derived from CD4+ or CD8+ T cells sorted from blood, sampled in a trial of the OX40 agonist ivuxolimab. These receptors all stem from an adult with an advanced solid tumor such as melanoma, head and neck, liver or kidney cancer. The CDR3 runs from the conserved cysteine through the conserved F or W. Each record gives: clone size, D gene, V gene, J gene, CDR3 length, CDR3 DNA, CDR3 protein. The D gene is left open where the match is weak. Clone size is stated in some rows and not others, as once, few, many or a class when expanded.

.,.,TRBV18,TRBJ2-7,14,TGTGCCAGCTCACCTCCGGGCCTCCCCTACGAGCAGTACTTC,CASSPPGLPYEQYF
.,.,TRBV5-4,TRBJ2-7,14,TGTGCCAGCAGCGGAGGGACACCGGCCTACGAGCAGTACTTC,CASSGGTPAYEQYF
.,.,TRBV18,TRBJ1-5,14,TGTGCCAGCTCGCCCCAGGACAGCAATCAGCCCCAGCATTTT,CASSPQDSNQPQHF
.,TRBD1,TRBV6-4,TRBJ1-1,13,TGTGCCAGCAGTGAAGACAGGGCCACTGAAGCTTTCTTT,CASSEDRATEAFF
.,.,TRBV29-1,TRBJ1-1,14,TGCAGCGTTGTTCCCTCCCCCATGAACACTGAAGCTTTCTTT,CSVVPSPMNTEAFF
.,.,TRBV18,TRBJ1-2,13,TGTGCCAGCTCACCTGATGGGGAACGTGGCTACACCTTC,CASSPDGERGYTF
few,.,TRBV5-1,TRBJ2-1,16,TGCGCCAGCAGCTTGGATGGAACTACCTCCTACAATGAGCAGTTCTTC,CASSLDGTTSYNEQFF
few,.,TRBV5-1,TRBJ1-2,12,TGCGCCAGCTCCGACGGTAACTATGGCTACACCTTC,CASSDGNYGYTF
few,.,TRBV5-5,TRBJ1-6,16,TGTGCCAGCAGCTTGGTGAAGGTTTCCTATAATTCACCCCTCCACTTT,CASSLVKVSYNSPLHF
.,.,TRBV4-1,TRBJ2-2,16,TGCGCCAGCAGTAACAGCGGGACAGCCAACACCGGGGAGCTGTTTTTT,CASSNSGTANTGELFF
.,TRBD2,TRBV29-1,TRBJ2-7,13,TGCAGCGCTGTGACTAGCGGGACCTACGAGCAGTACTTC,CSAVTSGTYEQYF
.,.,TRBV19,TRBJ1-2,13,TGTGCCAGTAGTATTCGGGGGTCGGATGGCTACACCTTC,CASSIRGSDGYTF
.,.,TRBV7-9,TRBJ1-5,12,TGTGCCAGCGGCTCAGGGTATCAGCCCCGGCATTTT,CASGSGYQPRHF
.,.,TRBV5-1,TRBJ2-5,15,TGCGCCAGCAGCCCCATGGGGGGTCACCAAGAGACCCAGTACTTC,CASSPMGGHQETQYF
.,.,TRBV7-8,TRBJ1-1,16,TGTGCCAGCAGCAGAAGTCATGGGGTCGGGAACACTGAAGCTTTCTTT,CASSRSHGVGNTEAFF
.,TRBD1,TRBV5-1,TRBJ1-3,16,TGCGCCAGCAGCTTGGTCGGGACAGTCTCTGGAAACACCATATATTTT,CASSLVGTVSGNTIYF
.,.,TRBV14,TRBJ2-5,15,TGTGCCAGCAGCCAAGACAATGGGCCTTGGAAGACCCAGTACTTC,CASSQDNGPWKTQYF
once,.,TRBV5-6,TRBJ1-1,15,TGTGCCAGCAGCTTTGTCTGGGCAGTGGGGACTGAAGCTTTCTTT,CASSFVWAVGTEAFF
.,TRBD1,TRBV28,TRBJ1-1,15,TGTGCCAGCAGTTTTACGACAGGGAGGGACACTGAAGCTTTCTTT,CASSFTTGRDTEAFF
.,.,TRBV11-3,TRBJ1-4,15,TGTGCCAGCAGCTCTGACGGACGGAATAATGAAAAACTGTTTTTT,CASSSDGRNNEKLFF
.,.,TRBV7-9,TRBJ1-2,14,TGTGCCAGCAGCTTAGGACAGACTTTCTATGGCTACACCTTC,CASSLGQTFYGYTF
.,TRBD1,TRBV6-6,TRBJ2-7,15,TGTGCCAGCGGACAGGGTAACGTCATCTCCTACGAGCAGTACTTC,CASGQGNVISYEQYF
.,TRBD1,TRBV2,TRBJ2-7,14,TGTGCCAGCACCGCACGGGACAGTCCCTACGAGCAGTACTTC,CASTARDSPYEQYF
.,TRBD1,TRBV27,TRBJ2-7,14,TGTGCCAGCAGGACTTTTGGGGACAGGGACGAGCAGTACTTC,CASRTFGDRDEQYF
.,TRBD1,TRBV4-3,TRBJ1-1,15,TGCGCCAGCAGCCAAGAGACAGGGAGGAACACTGAAGCTTTCTTT,CASSQETGRNTEAFF
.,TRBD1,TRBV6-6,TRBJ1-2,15,TGTGCCAGCAGTTCCCAGGGACAGGGCAACTATGGCTACACCTTC,CASSSQGQGNYGYTF
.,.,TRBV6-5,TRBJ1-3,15,TGTGCCAGCAGTTACTCGAAGGATCCTGGAAACACCATATATTTT,CASSYSKDPGNTIYF
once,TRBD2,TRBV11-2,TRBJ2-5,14,TGTGCCAGCAGCTTCACTAGCGGCCAAGAGACCCAGTACTTC,CASSFTSGQETQYF
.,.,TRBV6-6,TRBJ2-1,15,TGTGCCACCTCCGACCCAGCCCAAAAGCCCAATGAGCAGTTCTTC,CATSDPAQKPNEQFF
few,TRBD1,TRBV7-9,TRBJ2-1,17,TGTGCCAGCAGCAGGTACCGGGACCAGGGGGTTTACAATGAGCAGTTCTTC,CASSRYRDQGVYNEQFF
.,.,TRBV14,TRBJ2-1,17,TGTGCCAGCAGCCTGTTTCGCGGGCCGAACTCCTACAATGAGCAGTTCTTC,CASSLFRGPNSYNEQFF
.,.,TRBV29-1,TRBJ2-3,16,TGCAGCGTTGAAGGGAGTGGGGGAGCCAGCACAGATACGCAGTATTTT,CSVEGSGGASTDTQYF
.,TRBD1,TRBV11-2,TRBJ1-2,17,TGTGCCAGCAGCCCCCGACAGGGGAGGTCCACTAACTATGGCTACACCTTC,CASSPRQGRSTNYGYTF
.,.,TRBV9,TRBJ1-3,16,TGTGCCAGCAGCGTAGATGGAGAGTCCTCTGGAAACACCATATATTTT,CASSVDGESSGNTIYF
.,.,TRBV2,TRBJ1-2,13,TGTGCCAGTACTTTACAGACGGGGCTTGGCTACACCTTC,CASTLQTGLGYTF
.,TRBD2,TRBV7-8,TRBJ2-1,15,TGTGCCAGCAGCTTAGGGCTAGCGGGAAACAATGAGCAGTTCTTC,CASSLGLAGNNEQFF
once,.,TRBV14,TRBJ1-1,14,TGTGCCAGCAGCCAAGTTCAGGGGCGTGCTGAAGCTTTCTTT,CASSQVQGRAEAFF
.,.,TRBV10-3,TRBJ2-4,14,TGTGCCATCAGTGCATCGGGAGCCAAAAACATTCAGTACTTC,CAISASGAKNIQYF
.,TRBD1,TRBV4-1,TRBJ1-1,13,TGCGCCAGCAGCCGAGACAGGGGTCGAAGAGCTTTCTTT,CASSRDRGRRAFF
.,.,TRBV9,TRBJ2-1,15,TGTGCCAGCAGCCCCACACAGGGAACCTACAATGAGCAGTTCTTC,CASSPTQGTYNEQFF
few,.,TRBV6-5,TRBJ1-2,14,TGTGCCAGCAGTTACATTGCGGGCAGCGATGGCTACACCTTC,CASSYIAGSDGYTF
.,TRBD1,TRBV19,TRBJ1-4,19,TGTGCCAGTAGCCAAAACGCCGGGACAGAAGAGGTGTTGGATGAAAAACTGTTTTTT,CASSQNAGTEEVLDEKLFF
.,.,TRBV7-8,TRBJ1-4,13,TGTGCCAGCAGCCCAGGGGTAGAAGAAAAACTGTTTTTT,CASSPGVEEKLFF
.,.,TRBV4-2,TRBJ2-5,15,TGTGCCAGCAGCCAAGTTTCAGCGAACCAAGAGACCCAGTACTTC,CASSQVSANQETQYF
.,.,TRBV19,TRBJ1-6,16,TGTGCCAGTAGTATGTGGAGTAGCCTAAATAATTCACCCCTCCACTTT,CASSMWSSLNNSPLHF
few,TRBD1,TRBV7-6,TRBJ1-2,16,TGTGCCAGCAGCTCTTCACCGGGACAGGGGAAAGGTGGCTACACCTTC,CASSSSPGQGKGGYTF
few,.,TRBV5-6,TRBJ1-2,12,TGTGCCAGCAGCATAGGGCCAAATGGCTACACCTTC,CASSIGPNGYTF
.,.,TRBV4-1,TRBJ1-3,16,TGCGCCAGCAGCCAGGGCCTACAGGGATTTGGAAACACCATATATTTT,CASSQGLQGFGNTIYF
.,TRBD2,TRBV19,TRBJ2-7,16,TGTGCCAGTAGTATCCGGACTAGCGGGGGGACCTACGAGCAGTACTTC,CASSIRTSGGTYEQYF
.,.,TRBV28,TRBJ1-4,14,TGTGCCAGCAGTTGGGGGTCAACTAATGAAAAACTGTTTTTT,CASSWGSTNEKLFF
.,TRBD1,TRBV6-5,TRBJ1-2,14,TGTGCCAGCAGCGACAGGGAGGGACCGGTTGGCTACACCTTC,CASSDREGPVGYTF